What follows are 18 T cell receptor beta chains derived from one specimen sequenced in a study of blood T cell repertoires in COVID-19. The repertoire was sequenced with immunoSEQ multiplex PCR; TCRdb's copy has only in-frame clones and lacks some. The sample lists about 430,000 clones; over 75% were seen once. The sequenced material came from PBMCs or T cells enriched from blood (not recorded which). The source is a woman between 18 and 29 years old who had been exposed to COVID-19.

V gene TRBV11-2 combines with J gene TRBJ2-5; 8 bases fit TRBD2. Trimming removed 1 base from V and 5 bases from J; junction bases left unmatched: 9. This CDR3 is 16 amino acids long. Per the germline V gene, CDR1 is SGHAT and CDR2 is FQNNGV. CDR3 DNA: TGTGCCAGCAGCTTAGGGGCTTCGGGAGGGCAGGAGACCCAGTACTTC. Its translation is CASSLGASGGQETQYF. The full variable domain, rest sourced from reference TRBV11-2 and TRBJ2-5, is EAGVAQSPRYKIIEKRQSVAFWCNPISGHATLYWYQQILGQGPKLLIQFQNNGVVDDSQLPKDRFSAERLKGVDSTLKIQPAKLEDSAVYLCASSLGASGGQETQYFGPGTRLLVL.

For this clone: Other DNA variants within this sample encode the same CDR3. This chain connects TRBV30 to TRBJ2-7; D possibly corresponds to TRBD2 (5 bases). From germline, CDR1 is GTSNPN and CDR2 SVGIG (reference sequence). The V end lost 0 bases, the J end lost 6 bases, and 6 bases lay between the germline ends. This CDR3 has 11 residues. The CDR3 sequence: CAWSVGGEQYF. The CDR3 DNA reads as TGTGCCTGGAGTGTAGGAGGCGAGCAGTACTTC.

V is TRBV3-1 (or the pseudogene TRBV3-2) and J is TRBJ2-7; 7 bases match TRBD1. This CDR3 region has 18 residues. J gave up 4 bases and V 4 bases, and 19 bases lay outside the gene matches. Germline-derived CDR1 and CDR2 are LGHDT and YNNKEL (reference sequence). CDR3 amino acids: CASSLLLDTGTVGYEQYF. The CDR3, as DNA: TGTGCCAGCAGCCTTCTACTAGACACCGGGACAGTAGGGTACGAGCAGTACTTC.

The chain is built from TRBV2 and TRBJ1-6; no definite D call. The V gene lost 4 bases and the J gene lost 6 bases, with 7 bases spanning the gap. The CDR3 loop spans 13 amino acids. CDR1 SNHLY and CDR2 FYNNEI come from the germline V gene. The CDR3 sequence is CASSAPLNSPLHF. The CDR3 nucleotides read TGTGCCAGCAGTGCTCCCCTTAATTCACCCCTCCACTTT.

Worth noting for this clone: This sample also contains other DNA sequences that code for the same CDR3. The chain has TRBV28 and TRBJ1-1; D is ambiguous. The ends were cut back, 2 bases at V and 5 bases at J, with 6 bases in the middle. This CDR3 is 12 amino acids long. From germline, CDR1 is MDHEN and CDR2 SYDVKM. The CDR3 protein is CASSLRGTEAFF. As DNA, the CDR3 is TGTGCCAGCAGTTTACGAGGGACTGAAGCTTTCTTT.

The rearrangement uses TRBV7-9 and TRBJ1-3; TRBD1 matches at 9 bases. This CDR3 region has 18 residues. Trimming removed 5 bases from V and 0 bases from J; junction bases left unmatched: 11. Looked up from germline, CDR1 is SEHNR and CDR2 is FQNEAQ (reference sequence). The CDR3 is CASSPMPLDRGSGNTIYF. In DNA, the CDR3 is TGTGCCAGCAGCCCAATGCCGCTGGACAGGGGCTCTGGAAACACCATATATTTT.

This chain connects TRBV20-1 to TRBJ1-1; no definite D call. Per the germline V gene, CDR1 is DFQATT and CDR2 is SNEGSKA (reference sequence). V lost 5 bases and J 10 bases, leaving 11 bases between the germline ends. The CDR3 has 10 residues. In DNA, the CDR3 is TGCAGTGCTGTAGAGGGTGGAGCTTTCTTT. This codes for CSAVEGGAFF.

The chain uses TRBV4-3 and TRBJ1-5; D not certain. With 0 bases removed from V and 6 bases from J, the gap between germline ends came to 15 bases. CDR3 length: 16 residues. Germline V gives CDR1 LGHNA, CDR2 YSLEER. CDR3 region: CASSQDLTMSGQPQHF. The CDR3 region has the DNA TGCGCCAGCAGCCAAGATCTTACCATGTCGGGTCAGCCCCAGCATTTT.

The V gene is TRBV6-5, the J gene TRBJ1-1; D ambiguous. This CDR3 contains 13 residues. V was cut by 0 bases and J by 5 bases, with 7 bases left in between. Germline assignment: CDR1 MNHEY and CDR2 SVGAGI. This CDR3 reads CASSYSLRTEAFF. CDR3 nucleotide sequence: TGTGCCAGCAGTTACTCATTGCGGACTGAAGCTTTCTTT.

The chain is built from TRBV19 and TRBJ1-1, with 10 bases matching TRBD1. CDR1 and CDR2 from the germline V gene are LNHDA and SQIVND (reference sequence). The CDR3 runs 15 residues. V lost 5 bases to trimming and J lost 1 base; unmatched junction nucleotides: 4. CDR3: CASSATGGANTEAFF. The CDR3 DNA is TGTGCCAGTAGTGCGACAGGGGGCGCGAACACTGAAGCTTTCTTT. Supplemented by reference TRBV19 and TRBJ1-1, the full variable domain reads DGGITQSPKYLFRKEGQNVTLSCEQNLNHDAMYWYRQDPGQGLRLIYYSQIVNDFQKGDIAEGYSVSREKKESFPLTVTSAQKNPTAFYLCASSATGGANTEAFFGQGTRLTVV.

The CDR3: CSASPGSYEQYF. In DNA form, the CDR3 reads TGCAGTGCTAGTCCCGGGAGTTACGAGCAGTACTTC. This chain connects TRBV20-1 to TRBJ2-7, with TRBD2 as a possible D gene (6 bases). Germline V gene sequence: CDR1 DFQATT, CDR2 SNEGSKA (reference sequence). Deletions cut 3 bases from V and 4 bases from J, with 10 bases between. CDR3 length: 12 residues.

This clone was observed a few times. The chain has TRBV4-1 and TRBJ2-7, with D possibly matching TRBD2 (5 bases). Trimming removed 1 base from V and 1 base from J, with 8 bases in between. This CDR3 contains 14 residues. Per germline, CDR1 MGHRA and CDR2 YSYEKL. CDR3 region: CASSQAEVSYEQYF. Written as DNA, the CDR3 is TGCGCCAGCAGCCAAGCGGAGGTGTCCTACGAGCAGTACTTC.

The chain has TRBV18 and TRBJ1-5; D gene ambiguous. The V end was cut by 3 bases, the J end by 1 base, with 13 bases between. Germline V CDR1 and CDR2: KGHSH, LQKENI. This CDR3 comprises 16 residues. DNA for the CDR3: TGTGCCAGCTCACCCGCGGGAGCTGGGAGCAATCAGCCCCAGCATTTT. Protein sequence: CASSPAGAGSNQPQHF.

The chain couples TRBV27 to TRBJ2-1, with 11 bases identical to TRBD2. The CDR3 contains 17 residues. The junction had 9 bases not matched to a gene; V was cut back by 4 bases and J by 4 bases. The germline CDR1 and CDR2 sequences are MNHEY and SMNVEV (reference sequence). In nucleotides, the CDR3 is TGTGCCAGCAGTTCCCCCACACTAGCGGGGGTGTACAATGAGCAGTTCTTC. This encodes CASSSPTLAGVYNEQFF.

This chain joins TRBV7-9 and TRBJ2-2, with 7 bases lining up with TRBD2. V gave up 3 bases and J gave up 5 bases; unmatched junction bases: 9. Germline V gives CDR1 SEHNR, CDR2 FQNEAQ (reference sequence). CDR3 length equals 16 residues. Here the CDR3 reads CASSLTGGRRTGELFF. CDR3 DNA sequence: TGTGCCAGCAGCTTGACGGGCGGGAGACGGACCGGGGAGCTGTTTTTT.

The rearrangement uses TRBV11-2 and TRBJ1-2; D may be TRBD1 (5 bases). The CDR3 length is 13 residues. Germline loops: CDR1 SGHAT, CDR2 FQNNGV. The V gene lost 2 bases and the J gene lost 4 bases, with 8 bases spanning the gap. The CDR3 bases are TGTGCCAGCAGCTTATCCGGGGGCTATGGCTACACCTTC. Protein: CASSLSGGYGYTF.

The rearrangement joins TRBV5-1 to TRBJ2-1; possible D gene TRBD2, 6 bases. This CDR3 is 15 amino acids long. V lost 8 bases, J lost 0 bases, and 15 bases lay in between. Germline assignment: CDR1 SGHRS and CDR2 YFSETQ. The CDR3 DNA sequence: TGCGCCAGTCGCGCTTCGGGAGACTCCTACAATGAGCAGTTCTTC. Translating it yields CASRASGDSYNEQFF.

V gene TRBV10-3 combines with J gene TRBJ1-5; D is undetermined. CDR1 ENHRY and CDR2 SYGVKD come from the germline V gene. Trimming cost V 1 base and J 4 bases, with 8 bases left between them. The CDR3 length is 14 residues. The CDR3 loop is CAISELATNQPQHF. The CDR3 DNA reads TGTGCCATCAGTGAGTTGGCAACGAATCAGCCCCAGCATTTT.